The rows below give T cell receptor beta chains drawn from one sample of a study of cytomegalovirus exposure and HLA in healthy donors. TCRdb's table, derived via immunoSEQ multiplex PCR, lists solely in-frame clones and lacks some. Of over 200,000 clones in the sample, around 80% were seen once. The sequenced sample was PBMCs. The receptors stem from a woman aged 60-75 years in good health and CMV-seropositive. CDR3s include the opening cysteine and the closing phenylalanine or tryptophan. A D gene is named only where the DNA matches it firmly. Not all rows give a size; the values are once, few, many and, for expanded clones, a class.

d_gene | abundance | j_gene | v_gene | len | CDR3aa | CDR3nt
TRBD1 | few | TRBJ2-1 | TRBV27 | 14 | CASSRDRGLDEQFF | TGTGCCAGCAGTCGGGACAGGGGGTTAGATGAGCAGTTCTTC
. | . | TRBJ2-1 | TRBV5-1 | 15 | CASSLVRVSYNEQFF | TGCGCCAGCAGCTTGGTACGGGTCTCCTACAATGAGCAGTTCTTC
. | . | TRBJ2-5 | TRBV19 | 13 | CASSLQGRETQYF | TGTGCCAGTAGTCTTCAGGGGCGAGAGACCCAGTACTTC
TRBD1 | few | TRBJ1-2 | TRBV7-3 | 13 | CASSRTGDSGYTF | TGTGCCAGCAGCCGGACAGGGGACAGTGGCTACACCTTC
. | once | TRBJ1-5 | TRBV30 | 13 | CAWALTSNQPQHF | TGTGCCTGGGCACTCACTAGCAATCAGCCCCAGCATTTT
TRBD1 | . | TRBJ1-5 | TRBV30 | 14 | CAWSVVGGGQPQHF | TGTGCCTGGAGTGTAGTAGGGGGCGGTCAGCCCCAGCATTTT
TRBD2 | few | TRBJ2-7 | TRBV5-1 | 16 | CASSLEAGTLSYEQYF | TGCGCCAGCAGCCTTGAAGCGGGGACCCTTTCCTACGAGCAGTACTTC
TRBD1 | few | TRBJ1-2 | TRBV5-5 | 14 | CASSVNRDREGYTF | TGTGCCAGCAGCGTAAACCGGGACAGGGAAGGCTACACCTTC
TRBD2 | . | TRBJ2-3 | TRBV5-8 | 19 | CASILGSSGGLTLTDTQYF | TGTGCCAGCATTCTGGGGTCTAGCGGGGGGCTCACCCTCACAGATACGCAGTATTTT
. | . | TRBJ2-1 | TRBV19 | 13 | CASSPRGYNEQFF | TGTGCCAGTAGCCCCCGGGGCTACAATGAGCAGTTCTTC
TRBD2 | . | TRBJ2-5 | TRBV30 | 16 | CAWAAVTSGIRETQYF | TGTGCCTGGGCAGCGGTGACTAGCGGGATCCGGGAGACCCAGTACTTC
. | . | TRBJ1-1 | TRBV18 | 16 | CASSPLTGRANTEAFF | TGTGCCAGCTCACCACTTACGGGCAGGGCGAACACTGAAGCTTTCTTT
. | . | TRBJ1-1 | TRBV5-1 | 13 | CASSSQGNTEAFF | TGCGCCAGCAGCTCCCAGGGGAACACTGAAGCTTTCTTT
. | . | TRBJ1-2 | TRBV30 | 13 | CAWSVRSTGVITF | TGTGCCTGGAGTGTACGTTCGACAGGCGTTATCACCTTC
TRBD2 | . | TRBJ2-1 | TRBV11-2 | 15 | CASSLGVAGRNEQFF | TGTGCCAGCAGCTTAGGGGTAGCGGGGCGCAATGAGCAGTTCTTC
TRBD1 | . | TRBJ1-2 | TRBV4-1 | 13 | CASRRTGNYGYTF | TGCGCCAGCAGGCGGACAGGGAACTATGGCTACACCTTC
TRBD2 | once | TRBJ2-1 | TRBV10-2 | 14 | CASRLAGLNNEQFF | TGCGCCAGCCGATTAGCGGGATTAAACAATGAGCAGTTCTTC
. | . | TRBJ1-5 | TRBV28 | 18 | CASSLVGRGTPGNQPQHF | TGTGCCAGCAGTTTAGTTGGTCGGGGGACCCCCGGTAATCAGCCCCAGCATTTT
. | . | TRBJ2-3 | TRBV30 | 17 | CAWRSIYTGLLTDTQYF | TGTGCCTGGAGATCGATATACACCGGGTTACTCACAGATACGCAGTATTTT
. | . | TRBJ1-6 | TRBV10-3 | 15 | CAISEQGAADSPLHF | TGTGCCATCAGTGAGCAAGGAGCCGCCGATTCACCCCTCCACTTT
. | . | TRBJ1-3 | TRBV6-5 | 15 | CASSYSVQGGNTIYF | TGTGCCAGCAGTTACTCGGTACAGGGTGGAAACACCATATATTTT
. | . | TRBJ1-5 | TRBV4-3 | 15 | CASSQESTGNQPQHF | TGCGCCAGCAGCCAAGAATCAACAGGCAATCAGCCCCAGCATTTT
TRBD1 | . | TRBJ1-6 | TRBV28 | 14 | CASSFGTGYSPLHF | TGTGCCAGCAGTTTTGGGACAGGGTATTCACCCCTCCACTTT
. | . | TRBJ1-5 | TRBV6-1 | 13 | CASAKRGNQPQHF | TGTGCCAGCGCCAAACGGGGCAATCAGCCCCAGCATTTT
. | . | TRBJ1-5 | TRBV6-6 | 14 | CASSSGQLNQPQHF | TGTGCCAGCAGCTCCGGACAGCTCAATCAGCCCCAGCATTTT
TRBD2 | . | TRBJ2-5 | TRBV5-1 | 16 | CAGSSLAGGRQETQYF | TGCGCCGGCAGCTCCCTCGCGGGGGGGCGGCAAGAGACCCAGTACTTC
TRBD1 | . | TRBJ2-5 | TRBV11-2 | 16 | CASSWSVGTGGETQYF | TGTGCCAGCAGCTGGTCTGTAGGGACAGGGGGAGAGACCCAGTACTTC
. | . | TRBJ2-7 | TRBV5-5 | 14 | CASSLVTTSYEQYF | TGTGCCAGCAGCTTGGTTACTACTTCCTACGAGCAGTACTTC
. | . | TRBJ1-3 | TRBV9 | 15 | CASSVGQGFGNTIYF | TGTGCCAGCAGCGTAGGGCAGGGATTCGGAAACACCATATATTTT
TRBD2 | . | TRBJ2-3 | TRBV4-3 | 15 | CASSQDSRGAYTQYF | TGCGCCAGCAGCCAAGATTCGCGGGGGGCATATACGCAGTATTTT
TRBD1 | . | TRBJ1-1 | TRBV30 | 15 | CAWRHLQGAGTEAFF | TGTGCCTGGAGACACCTACAGGGGGCTGGCACTGAAGCTTTCTTT
TRBD1 | . | TRBJ1-4 | TRBV5-1 | 17 | CASSSKDRGKANEKLFF | TGCGCCAGCAGCTCGAAAGACAGGGGTAAAGCTAATGAAAAACTGTTTTTT
. | . | TRBJ2-1 | TRBV7-8 | 13 | CASSPPGVYEQFF | TGTGCCAGCAGCCCCCCGGGGGTCTATGAGCAGTTCTTC
TRBD1 | . | TRBJ2-2 | TRBV2 | 15 | CASTRTGGGTGELFF | TGTGCCAGCACCCGGACAGGGGGCGGCACCGGGGAGCTGTTTTTT
. | . | TRBJ2-2 | TRBV5-1 | 16 | CASSLAGGPDTGELFF | TGCGCCAGCAGCTTGGCCGGTGGGCCGGACACCGGGGAGCTGTTTTTT
. | . | TRBJ2-1 | TRBV5-1 | 14 | CASSRSSRALEQFF | TGCGCCAGCAGCCGTAGCTCGAGGGCCCTTGAGCAGTTCTTC
TRBD1 | . | TRBJ1-6 | TRBV6-6 | 13 | CASRGQGESPLHF | TGTGCCAGCAGGGGACAGGGGGAATCACCCCTCCACTTT
. | few | TRBJ2-2 | TRBV5-1 | 14 | CASSKGQNTGELFF | TGCGCCAGCAGCAAGGGACAGAACACCGGGGAGCTGTTTTTT
. | . | TRBJ1-1 | TRBV5-8 | 17 | CASSSPFRGARNTEAFF | TGTGCCAGCAGCTCCCCTTTCCGGGGGGCGCGGAACACTGAAGCTTTCTTT
TRBD1 | . | TRBJ1-2 | TRBV5-1 | 14 | CASSSTGAGYGYTF | TGCGCCAGCAGCTCAACAGGGGCCGGGTATGGCTACACCTTC
TRBD1 | . | TRBJ2-2 | TRBV7-6 | 16 | CASSIRQGSNTGELFF | TGTGCCAGCAGCATCCGACAGGGGAGCAACACCGGGGAGCTGTTTTTT
. | . | TRBJ1-4 | TRBV18 | 14 | CASSPETGFEKLFF | TGTGCCAGCTCACCCGAAACAGGGTTTGAAAAACTGTTTTTT
TRBD1 | . | TRBJ1-1 | TRBV18 | 13 | CASSRRDRSEAFF | TGTGCCAGCTCACGCCGGGACAGGTCTGAAGCTTTCTTT
TRBD1 | . | TRBJ1-2 | TRBV28 | 12 | CASSQGTGGYTF | TGTGCCAGCAGTCAGGGGACAGGCGGCTACACCTTC
TRBD1 | few | TRBJ1-1 | TRBV29-1 | 11 | CSGTGGTEAFF | TGCAGCGGGACAGGGGGGACTGAAGCTTTCTTT
TRBD1 | few | TRBJ2-1 | TRBV19 | 15 | CASTQSTGGANEQFF | TGTGCCAGTACGCAGTCGACAGGGGGAGCGAATGAGCAGTTCTTC
. | . | TRBJ1-1 | TRBV7-2 | 14 | CASSLASGHTEAFF | TGTGCCAGCAGCTTAGCGTCAGGGCACACTGAAGCTTTCTTT
TRBD1 | . | TRBJ1-5 | TRBV28 | 16 | CASSRGTAGGNQPQHF | TGTGCCAGCAGCCGAGGGACAGCGGGGGGCAATCAGCCCCAGCATTTT
TRBD2 | once | TRBJ2-1 | TRBV5-1 | 13 | CASSIGGSGEQFF | TGCGCCAGCAGCATCGGCGGGAGTGGTGAGCAGTTCTTC
TRBD2 | . | TRBJ2-1 | TRBV4-2 | 18 | CASSQIWSGGNSYNEQFF | TGTGCCAGCAGCCAAATCTGGAGCGGGGGGAACTCCTACAATGAGCAGTTCTTC
. | . | TRBJ2-1 | TRBV5-4 | 15 | CASRSDRSSYNEQFF | TGTGCCAGCAGATCAGACCGGAGCTCCTACAATGAGCAGTTCTTC
TRBD1 | . | TRBJ1-4 | TRBV27 | 14 | CASSKTGVREKLFF | TGTGCCAGCAGTAAGACAGGGGTGCGGGAAAAACTGTTTTTT
TRBD1 | . | TRBJ1-2 | TRBV27 | 12 | CASGRQGHGYTF | TGTGCCAGCGGACGACAGGGTCATGGCTACACCTTC
. | . | TRBJ2-3 | TRBV11-2 | 15 | CASSLISLVADTQYF | TGTGCCAGCAGCCTCATCTCCCTAGTGGCAGATACGCAGTATTTT
. | . | TRBJ2-3 | TRBV18 | 14 | CASSPRRATDTQYF | TGTGCCAGCTCACCAAGGCGGGCCACAGATACGCAGTATTTT
. | . | TRBJ2-7 | TRBV7-6 | 13 | CASSFSEAQAKYF | TGTGCCAGCAGCTTTTCTGAAGCGCAAGCGAAATACTTC
TRBD1 | once | TRBJ1-2 | TRBV2 | 14 | CASRGTGGGHGYTF | TGTGCCAGCAGGGGGACAGGAGGGGGGCATGGCTACACCTTC